One and the same sample provided the 10 T cell receptor beta chains below, sequenced in a study of blood T cell repertoires in COVID-19. Sequencing used immunoSEQ multiplex PCR; TCRdb keeps in-frame clones, though not all of them. Altogether some 110,000 clones are present, over 75% being singletons, with the ten largest covering under 4.5%. The material sequenced was peripheral blood. The source of these receptors is a man aged 50-59 years with acute or convalescent COVID-19.

This chain uses TRBV19 with TRBJ2-7, with 7 nucleotides matching TRBD2. CDR1 is LNHDA and CDR2 is SQIVND in the germline V gene (reference sequence). V lost 2 bases and J lost 3; bases outside the gene matches: 7. CDR3 length equals 15 residues. The CDR3 spells CASSIQWEGRYEQYF. The CDR3 bases are TGTGCCAGTAGTATACAGTGGGAGGGACGCTACGAGCAGTACTTC. The entire variable domain, with the rest obtained from reference TRBV19 and TRBJ2-7, is as follows: DGGITQSPKYLFRKEGQNVTLSCEQNLNHDAMYWYRQDPGQGLRLIYYSQIVNDFQKGDIAEGYSVSREKKESFPLTVTSAQKNPTAFYLCASSIQWEGRYEQYFGPGTRLTVT.

This clone came up once. DNA of the CDR3: TGTGCCAGCAGCTTGGCCGGGGTCGGCAAAAACATTCAGTACTTC. The encoded protein is CASSLAGVGKNIQYF. This chain uses TRBV5-4 with TRBJ2-4, with D tentatively TRBD2 (5 bases). The ends were cut back, 0 bases at V and 3 bases at J, with 10 bases in the middle. This CDR3 has 15 amino acids. CDR1 and CDR2 (germline): SGHNT, YYREEE (reference sequence).

The chain joins TRBV9 to TRBJ2-3, with 13 bases lining up with TRBD2. The CDR3 is 17 amino acids. V trimming: 4 bases; J trimming: 0 bases; junction bases outside the gene matches: 5. CDR1 and CDR2 (germline): SGDLS, YYNGEE. As DNA, the CDR3 is TGTGCCAGCAGCCCCCGACTAGCGGGGGGAAGCACAGATACGCAGTATTTT. Translated, it gives CASSPRLAGGSTDTQYF.

The chain couples TRBV5-1 to TRBJ1-2; D is unresolved. This CDR3 spans 14 amino acids. Germline V gene lookup returns CDR1 SGHRS and CDR2 YFSETQ. V was clipped by 0 bases and J by 2 bases, with 8 bases between them. The CDR3 DNA follows: TGCGCCAGCAGCTTGGGCATACTAAACTATGGCTACACCTTC. Its translation is CASSLGILNYGYTF.

Only a few counts were recorded for this clone. The chain combines TRBV5-1 with TRBJ2-3; 7 nucleotides line up with TRBD1. This CDR3 is built from 15 residues. Germline values: CDR1 SGHRS, CDR2 YFSETQ. V dropped 1 base and J dropped 3; count of bases not matched to a gene: 5. The CDR3 loop reads CASSLTGVGTDTQYF. Here the CDR3 DNA reads TGCGCCAGCAGCTTGACAGGGGTTGGTACAGATACGCAGTATTTT.

The chain combines TRBV29-1 with TRBJ2-6; 10 bases agree with TRBD1. Germline-derived CDR1 and CDR2 are SQVTM and ANQGSEA. J was trimmed by 0 bases and V by 6 bases; bases with no gene match: 5. The CDR3 has 16 amino acids. The DNA for the CDR3 is TGCAGCGTGGGTAGGACAGGGGGCTCTGGGGCCAACGTCCTGACTTTC. Translating it yields CSVGRTGGSGANVLTF.

The chain recombines TRBV4-2 with TRBJ2-2, with D tentatively TRBD2 (6 bases). The length of the CDR3 is 14 residues. V was shortened by 6 bases and J by 5 bases, with 13 bases between the two germline ends. Germline CDR1 reads LGHNA; CDR2 reads YNFKEQ. The DNA for the CDR3 is TGTGCCAGCAGGCTGGGGGAGGAGACCGGGGAGCTGTTTTTT. Its protein is CASRLGEETGELFF.

The chain joins TRBV6-6 to TRBJ2-7; 7 bases fit TRBD1. The V and J ends lost 5 bases and 6 bases, in that order; junction bases with no gene match: 4. Germline V lookup: CDR1 MNHNY, CDR2 SVGAGI (reference sequence). CDR3 size: 12 residues. The CDR3 DNA follows: TGTGCCAGCAGTCCGCAGGGGGTCGAGCAGTACTTC. Its translation: CASSPQGVEQYF.

This chain uses TRBV9 with TRBJ2-1, with 7 bases lining up with TRBD1. The CDR3 contains 14 residues. V dropped 3 bases and J dropped 8; count of bases not matched to a gene: 8. Germline values: CDR1 SGDLS, CDR2 YYNGEE. CDR3 bases: TGTGCCAGCAGCGCTTCGACAGGGTTAGATGAGCAGTTCTTC. Residues: CASSASTGLDEQFF. Together with reference TRBV9 and TRBJ2-1, the CDR3 gives the full variable domain: DSGVTQTPKHLITATGQRVTLRCSPRSGDLSVYWYQQSLDQGLQFLIQYYNGEERAKGNILERFSAQQFPDLHSELNLSSLELGDSALYFCASSASTGLDEQFFGPGTRLTVL.

The rearrangement joins TRBV5-1 to TRBJ2-2; TRBD2 is a possible D gene (6 bases). This CDR3 contains 14 residues. Germline CDR1 SGHRS, CDR2 YFSETQ. V lost 4 bases, J lost 6 bases, and 13 bases lay in between. CDR3 DNA sequence: TGCGCCAGCAGCGAGATGGGGACTCCCGGGGAGCTGTTTTTT. It is translated as CASSEMGTPGELFF.